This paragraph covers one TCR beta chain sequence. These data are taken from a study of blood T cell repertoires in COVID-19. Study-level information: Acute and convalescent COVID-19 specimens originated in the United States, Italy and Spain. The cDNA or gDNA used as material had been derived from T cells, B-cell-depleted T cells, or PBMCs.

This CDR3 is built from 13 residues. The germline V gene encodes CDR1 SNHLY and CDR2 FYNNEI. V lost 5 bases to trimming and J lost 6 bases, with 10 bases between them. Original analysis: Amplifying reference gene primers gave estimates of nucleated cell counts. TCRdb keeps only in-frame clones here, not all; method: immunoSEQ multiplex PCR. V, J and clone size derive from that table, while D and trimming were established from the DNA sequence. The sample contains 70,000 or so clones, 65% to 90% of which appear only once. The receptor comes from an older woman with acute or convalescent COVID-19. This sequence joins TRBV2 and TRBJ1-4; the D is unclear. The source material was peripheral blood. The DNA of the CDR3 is TGTGCCAGCAGTCTTCGGACTGATGAAAAACTGTTTTTT. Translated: CASSLRTDEKLFF.